This T cell receptor (beta chain) was recovered during a study of CXCR3-negative and CXCR3-positive naive CD8 T cells (dated by TCRdb to the late 2010s). Concerning the study at large: In total, about 130 million TRB reads were obtained, or roughly 1.5 +/- 0.3 million reads per library. Naive subsets from several donors and memory cells from 3 donors were included in the TRBV-TRBJ cluster analysis. Data from 11 donors, pooled across two independent experiments, went into the diversity and physicochemical repertoire analyses.

Overall results and qualifications from the work: CXCR3 expression partially decreased after cryopreservation, so most assays used freshly isolated PBMCs. TRBV-TRBJ usage was similar between naive CXCR3-negative and CXCR3-positive cells from the same donor, while memory cells showed distinct patterns. Because surface CD5, which is linked to self-reactivity in mice, was comparable between the naive subsets, TCR interaction strength was also inferred from TRB CDR3 physicochemical properties. Repertoire diversity was comparably high in both naive subsets but much lower in memory CD8+ T cells.

The sample was run on a NextSeq 550. The Human TCR Profiling Kit (MiLaboratory) was used to prepare UMI-labeled 5' RACE TRB cDNA libraries. The full amount of extracted RNA was used for cDNA synthesis, and the full amount of resulting cDNA was used for PCR amplification. Libraries were prepared in parallel using an identical number of PCR cycles. On the authors' methods: MIGEC and MiXCR extracted about 57,000 +/- 9,900 unique UMI-labeled TRB cDNA molecules per library, requiring at least two reads per UMI. Each library averaged about 40,000 +/- 10,000 functional in-frame TRB CDR3 nucleotide clonotypes without stop codons. After each sample was downsampled to 5000 UMI-labeled TRB molecules, VDJtools was used to calculate diversity metrics such as normalized Shannon-Wiener and Chao1. VDJtools was used to calculate clonotype-size-weighted physicochemical properties of the central five CDR3 residues, namely interaction energy, strength, volume and Kidera factor 4. The reads, reprocessed by TCRdb, yield one row per CDR3 protein sequence and no DNA. These V and J calls rely on TCRdb rather than the paper's analysis. In this sample's table one finds some 56,000 distinct CDR3 sequences. The ten largest clones add up to 20% of the sample.

The cysteine opens and the phenylalanine closes a CDR3 of 15 amino acids. Only the protein is available. CDR1 SEHNR and CDR2 FQNEAQ were looked up in the germline V gene (reference sequence). Remarks on this clonotype: This clone's antigen is unknown.

Each CD8+ T cell subset was flow-sorted in triplicate, with about 320,000 cells per subset placed directly into RLT lysis buffer. Using standard density gradient centrifugation, peripheral blood mononuclear cells were isolated from buffy coats. Total RNA was extracted from sorted cells using an RNeasy Mini Kit. Recombination joined TRBV7-9 with TRBJ2-2; TCRdb's D gene call, TRBD2, goes unchecked for lack of DNA. Sample: memory CD8+ T cells from blood. The sample's cell subset or site label, in plain terms: conventional CD8+ memory T cells (TMEM), sorted as controls. This TCR was sampled from a human donor in good health. Some clones in this sample may be carry-over from other donors' samples. The CDR3 region reads CASSGGATNTGELFF.